The 8 T cell receptor beta chains below come from one sample, sequenced in a study of T cell changes during pregnancy in multiple sclerosis. Assay used: immunoSEQ multiplex PCR; TCRdb lists only in-frame clones, some missing. Among roughly 90,000 clones listed, 80% to 95% were seen once. The sequences come from peripheral blood, collected in the first trimester of pregnancy. Receptors originate from a female donor in good health, enrolled as a control in a pregnancy study.

The J gene is TRBJ1-2, the V gene TRBV7-6, with a weak D call TRBD1 (6 bases). This CDR3 contains 16 residues. The germline V gene encodes CDR1 SGHVS and CDR2 FNYEAQ. The V end was cut by 2 bases, the J end by 4 bases, with 17 bases between. The CDR3 reads CASSLLRGAQGYGYTF. CDR3 in DNA: TGTGCCAGCAGCTTATTGCGGGGGGCGCAGGGCTATGGCTACACCTTC.

The CDR3 reads CASSLQGPDTQYF. The CDR3 region has the DNA TGTGCCAGCAGCTTACAGGGGCCAGATACGCAGTATTTT. This sequence joins TRBV7-9 and TRBJ2-3; maybe TRBD1 (6 bases). The CDR3 spans 13 residues. Trimming cost V 2 bases and J 4 bases, with 7 bases left between them. CDR1 SEHNR and CDR2 FQNEAQ come from the germline V gene (reference sequence).

In nucleotides, the CDR3 is TGTGCCAGCACCCGCGGCGGGTCGGGCTATGGCTACACCTTC. Translated: CASTRGGSGYGYTF. This sequence joins TRBV28 and TRBJ1-2; D remains ambiguous. CDR3 size: 14 residues. In germline, CDR1 is MDHEN, CDR2 SYDVKM. Trimming took 7 bases from V and 4 from J, leaving 16 bases between them.

The gene calls are TRBV14 and TRBJ1-6, with 8 bases aligning to TRBD1. V lost 5 bases to trimming and J lost 7 bases; unmatched junction nucleotides: 10. The CDR3 has 16 residues. CDR1 is SGHDN, CDR2 FVKESK, per germline. CDR3 region: CASSFTRGLINSPLHF. CDR3 nucleotide sequence: TGTGCCAGCAGCTTTACCAGGGGGCTTATCAATTCACCCCTCCACTTT. Supplemented by reference TRBV14 and TRBJ1-6, the full variable domain reads EAGVTQFPSHSVIEKGQTVTLRCDPISGHDNLYWYRRVMGKEIKFLLHFVKESKQDESGMPNNRFLAERTGGTYSTLKVQPAELEDSGVYFCASSFTRGLINSPLHFGNGTRLTVT.

The gene calls are TRBV10-3 and TRBJ1-2, with TRBD1 matching over 11 bases. CDR1 and CDR2 from the germline V gene are ENHRY and SYGVKD. The CDR3 runs 13 residues. V lost 6 bases to trimming and J lost 4 bases; unmatched junction nucleotides: 1. The CDR3 protein is CAIRGTGGYGYTF. CDR3 DNA: TGTGCCATCAGAGGGACAGGGGGCTATGGCTACACCTTC.

The chain employs TRBV4-3 and TRBJ2-3; D gene ambiguous. Trimming removed 1 base from V and 5 bases from J, with 4 bases in between. The CDR3 has 12 residues. Germline CDR1 is LGHNA and CDR2 is YSLEER. The CDR3 spells CASSQAGDTQYF. CDR3 in DNA: TGCGCCAGCAGCCAAGCAGGAGATACGCAGTATTTT.

This clone is a singleton in its sample. The chain links TRBV30 to TRBJ1-1, with TRBD1 matching 7 bases. Unmatched junction bases numbered 4, after V lost 5 bases and J lost 1 base. CDR3 length equals 13 residues. The germline CDR1 and CDR2 sequences are GTSNPN and SVGIG (reference sequence). CDR3 in amino acids: CAWFYRGNTEAFF. The CDR3 nucleotides read TGTGCCTGGTTTTACAGGGGGAACACTGAAGCTTTCTTT.

This clone has a single count. The genes are TRBV7-6 and TRBJ2-3, with 13 bases lining up with TRBD2. This CDR3 comprises 18 residues. Germline V gives CDR1 SGHVS, CDR2 FNYEAQ. V shed 1 base and J 6 bases; nucleotides not matched to a gene: 10. The DNA of the CDR3 is TGTGCCAGCAGCTTAGACGGGACTAGCGGGGCTTTTCGCGATACGCAGTATTTT. Protein: CASSLDGTSGAFRDTQYF.